This T cell receptor (beta chain) was captured in a study of blood T cell repertoires in COVID-19. At the level of the study: Researchers got acute and convalescent COVID-19 samples from the United States, Italy and Spain.

Clones were read by immunoSEQ multiplex PCR, and TCRdb kept only the in-frame ones, dropping some. This repertoire shows 170,000 or so clones, around 80% found once; its top ten account for 15% to 20%. Recovered status applied to Cohort 3 donors who had two consecutive negative PCRs. It also applied to those with clearance or with symptom resolution. The sample consisted of PBMCs or T cells enriched from blood (not recorded which). This clonotype was sampled from a woman between 50 and 59 years old who had recovered from COVID-19.

CDR3 coding DNA: TGTGCCAGCAGCCTCAGGAAGGGCAGGGATATCACCGGGGAGCTGTTTTTT. Residues: CASSLRKGRDITGELFF. The chain is built from TRBV7-7 and TRBJ2-2; maybe TRBD1 (5 bases). The V end lost 5 bases, the J end lost 4 bases, and 20 bases lay between the germline ends. The CDR3 runs 17 residues. Germline V CDR1 and CDR2: SSHAT, FNYEAQ (reference sequence). The complete variable domain, with remaining parts taken from reference TRBV7-7 and TRBJ2-2, reads GAGVSQSPRYKVTKRGQDVTLRCDPISSHATLYWYQQALGQGPEFLTYFNYEAQPDKSGLPSDRFSAERPEGSISTLTIQRTEQRDSAMYRCASSLRKGRDITGELFFGEGSRLTVL.